Sequencing of this T cell receptor (beta chain) was carried out in a study of blood T cell repertoires in COVID-19. The wider study: Whether acute or convalescent, the COVID-19 samples came from the United States, Italy and Spain. T cells, B-cell-depleted T cells, or PBMCs supplied cDNA or gDNA.

The CDR3 covers 15 residues. V lost 7 bases and J lost 1, with 16 bases in between. CDR1 and CDR2 from the germline V gene are LNHDA and SQIVND (reference sequence). Original handling: Quantification of nucleated cells was approximated via reference gene primer amplification. The table came from immunoSEQ multiplex PCR; TCRdb's copy has only in-frame clones and leaves some out. The V and J calls and clone size are taken from that table; D and trimming were inferred from the DNA. The table records about 140,000 clones, 70% to 80% of them present only once. This TCR was sampled from a man aged 50 or older with acute or convalescent COVID-19. The specimen was peripheral blood. V is TRBV19 and J is TRBJ1-1, with D possibly being TRBD1 (6 bases). The CDR3 loop is CASTRDNLWNTEAFF. In DNA form, the CDR3 reads TGTGCCAGTACCCGGGACAACCTGTGGAACACTGAAGCTTTCTTT.